The 18 T cell receptor beta chains presented below share a single source sample, sequenced in a study of blood T cells in healthy people across ages. Through a sample-barcoded 5' primer and a J-beta primer mix, a second PCR was run for about 6 to 11 cycles. MiXCR, applied by TCRdb to the 5' RACE reads, yields one record per CDR3 protein. This table holds roughly 1.5 million distinct CDR3 sequences, about 45% found once. Sequenced input: blood. These receptors were obtained from a woman younger than 30 in good health.

The chain has TRBV24-1 and TRBJ2-7; 11 nucleotides align to TRBD2. The ends lost 3 bases at V and 7 bases at J; junction bases unmatched: 7. Germline-derived CDR1 and CDR2 are KGHDR and SFDVKD. This CDR3 region has 15 residues. This chain's CDR3 is CATSDLAGGYNEQYF. Here the CDR3 DNA reads TGTGCCACCAGTGATCTAGCGGGAGGCTACAATGAGCAGTACTTC.

This chain connects TRBV20-1 to TRBJ2-1, with D possibly matching TRBD1 (5 bases). Germline assignment: CDR1 DFQATT and CDR2 SNEGSKA (reference sequence). The V end was cut by 5 bases, the J end by 12 bases, with 17 bases between. This CDR3 has 12 amino acids. Here the CDR3 reads CSAQVLSGAQFF. The CDR3 nucleotides read TGCAGTGCTCAGGTCCTTAGTGGGGCGCAGTTCTTC.

J is TRBJ1-2 and V is TRBV4-1, with D uncertain. V lost 1 base, J lost 3 bases, and 9 bases lay in between. The CDR3 loop spans 14 amino acids. Germline-derived CDR1 and CDR2 are MGHRA and YSYEKL. The CDR3 sequence is CASSQATTYYGYTF. CDR3 DNA sequence: TGCGCCAGCAGCCAAGCTACTACTTACTATGGCTACACCTTC.

The chain combines TRBV7-2 with TRBJ2-1, with 9 positions matching TRBD2. The V segment lost 1 base and the J segment 0 bases; nucleotides outside the gene matches: 10. The CDR3 sequence is 19 residues long. The germline V gene encodes CDR1 SGHTA and CDR2 FQGNSA. CDR3 bases: TGTGCCAGCAGCTTAGACGGCGGGAGGGCCGGTAGCTCCTACAATGAGCAGTTCTTC. Translation: CASSLDGGRAGSSYNEQFF.

This clonotype has a single count. V is TRBV7-9 and J is TRBJ1-1; D is undetermined. The V gene's germline CDR1 is SEHNR and CDR2 FQNEAQ (reference sequence). The CDR3 runs to 14 residues. The V end lost 2 bases, the J end lost 6 bases, and 13 bases lay between the germline ends. CDR3 residues: CASSLLGSRAEAFF. The DNA for the CDR3 is TGTGCCAGCAGCTTACTTGGCAGCCGGGCTGAAGCTTTCTTT.

V usage is TRBV5-1 and J usage is TRBJ2-1, with a possible D match to TRBD1 (5 bases). The CDR3 is made up of 17 amino acids. Germline loops: CDR1 SGHRS, CDR2 YFSETQ. V was cut by 0 bases and J by 2 bases, with 15 bases left in between. CDR3 DNA sequence: TGCGCCAGCAGCTTGGTAGGACATTGGGCAACCTACAATGAGCAGTTCTTC. As protein: CASSLVGHWATYNEQFF. The full variable domain, its missing parts supplied by reference TRBV5-1 and TRBJ2-1, is KAGVTQTPRYLIKTRGQQVTLSCSPISGHRSVSWYQQTPGQGLQFLFEYFSETQRNKGNFPGRFSGRQFSNSRSEMNVSTLELGDSALYLCASSLVGHWATYNEQFFGPGTRLTVL.

This clonotype showed up just a few times. This clone may be a read error of a much larger clone one base away. The chain couples TRBV15 to TRBJ1-1; 7 nucleotides agree with TRBD1. In germline, CDR1 is LNHNV, CDR2 YYDKDF (reference sequence). The CDR3 has 13 residues. Trimming at V came to 5 bases and at J to 1 base, leaving 1 base not matched to a gene. The CDR3 DNA is TGTGCCACCAGCCGACAGGGGAACACTGAAGCTTTCTTT. Residues: CATSRQGNTEAFF.

This clonotype appeared a single time. The junction departs from germline at one end; a sequencing error may be responsible. This sequence joins TRBV4-2 and TRBJ2-1, with a tentative D call TRBD1 (6 bases). Germline CDR1 is LGHNA and CDR2 is YNFKEQ. The CDR3 covers 15 residues. The CDR3 protein is CASSEEVGPGAQQFF. For the CDR3, the DNA is TGTGCCAGCAGCGAAGAGGTCGGCCCAGGGGCTCAGCAGTTCTTC.

This clonotype was seen only a few times. The V and J genes are TRBV5-1 and TRBJ2-7; D may be TRBD1 (5 bases). V was pared by 4 bases and J by 7 bases, with 15 bases between. This CDR3 is built from 13 residues. CDR1 is SGHRS and CDR2 is YFSETQ in the germline V gene. The CDR3 here is CASSVTEYNEQYF. The CDR3 DNA follows: TGCGCCAGCAGCGTGACAGAGTACAATGAGCAGTACTTC.

The V call is TRBV29-1, the J call TRBJ1-1; 8 nucleotides match TRBD1. The ends lost 7 bases at V and 3 bases at J; junction bases unmatched: 10. The CDR3 has 14 amino acids. Germline V gene lookup returns CDR1 SQVTM and CDR2 ANQGSEA. In DNA, the CDR3 is TGCAGCGCAATCCGGACAGGGAGGTACACTGAAGCTTTCTTT. Translating it yields CSAIRTGRYTEAFF.

The chain has TRBV7-3 and TRBJ2-5; D is tentatively TRBD1 or TRBD2 (5 bases each). CDR3 length equals 13 residues. CDR1 is SGHTA, CDR2 FQGTGA, per germline. The V end was cut by 4 bases, the J end by 11 bases, with 17 bases between. This CDR3 is CASSSLGVGEQYF. Written as DNA, the CDR3 is TGTGCCAGCAGCTCCTTGGGGGTGGGTGAGCAGTACTTC.

The table lists this clonotype with a few counts. The CDR3 sequence: CASSLSFGRATYNEQFF. The CDR3 DNA reads TGTGCCAGCAGCTTAAGTTTCGGGAGGGCCACCTACAATGAGCAGTTCTTC. The chain carries TRBV7-2 and TRBJ2-1; 8 nucleotides agree with TRBD2. V was clipped by 2 bases and J by 2 bases; unmatched bases: 8. This CDR3 has 17 residues. Germline values: CDR1 SGHTA, CDR2 FQGNSA.

The chain has TRBV6-1 and TRBJ1-2; 7 bases match TRBD1. The germline V gene has CDR1 MNHNS and CDR2 SASEGT. The CDR3 length is 15 residues. V dropped 4 bases and J dropped 4; count of bases not matched to a gene: 9. Written as DNA, the CDR3 is TGTGCCAGCAGTGGACTGGGACAGACTAGCTATGGCTACACCTTC. Translating gives CASSGLGQTSYGYTF.

A few counts support this clonotype. The chain uses TRBV20-1 and TRBJ2-7, with 9 bases that match TRBD2. Germline loops: CDR1 DFQATT, CDR2 SNEGSKA (reference sequence). V shed 6 bases and J 3 bases; nucleotides not matched to a gene: 12. This CDR3 is 15 amino acids long. The CDR3 sequence: CSASPDSGGFYEQYF. Written as DNA, the CDR3 is TGCAGTGCCTCCCCTGATAGCGGGGGCTTCTACGAGCAGTACTTC.

This clonotype has at least ten counts. This chain joins TRBV29-1 and TRBJ2-1; TRBD2 aligns across 11 bases. The CDR3 spans 13 residues. V lost 8 bases to trimming and J lost 9 bases; unmatched junction nucleotides: 9. The germline CDR1 and CDR2 sequences are SQVTM and ANQGSEA. The CDR3 DNA sequence: TGCAGCTTTCGACTAGCGGGGATGGCTGAGCAGTTCTTC. This codes for CSFRLAGMAEQFF.

With respect to this clonotype: The junction departs from germline at one end; a sequencing error may be responsible. The chain links TRBV15 to TRBJ2-3; TRBD2 agrees at 7 bases. Germline CDR1 LNHNV, CDR2 YYDKDF (reference sequence). There are 14 residues in the CDR3. CDR3: CATSRGGTTETQYF. CDR3 nucleotides: TGTGCCACCAGCAGAGGGGGGACTACAGAGACGCAGTATTTT.

The gene calls are TRBV25-1 and TRBJ2-7, with D perhaps assigned TRBD1 or TRBD2 (5 bases each). Trimming cost V 0 bases and J 2 bases, with 8 bases left between them. This CDR3 region has 14 residues. The V gene's germline CDR1 is MGHDK and CDR2 SYGVNS. The CDR3 is CASSEYGTTYEQYF. CDR3 coding DNA: TGTGCCAGCAGTGAATATGGGACCACCTACGAGCAGTACTTC.

This sequence joins TRBV9 and TRBJ1-2; D remains ambiguous. V was clipped by 0 bases and J by 8 bases, with 11 bases between them. Germline lookup yields CDR1 SGDLS and CDR2 YYNGEE. CDR3 size: 13 residues. CDR3 sequence reads: CASSVDAGWGYTF. CDR3 coding DNA: TGTGCCAGCAGCGTAGATGCTGGATGGGGCTACACCTTC.